This TCR beta chain appears in the sequencing data of a study of blood T cell repertoires in COVID-19. About the study: T cells, B-cell-depleted T cells, or PBMCs supplied cDNA or gDNA.

This clone is a singleton in its sample. Original data processing: Estimation of nucleated cell counts relied on the amplification of reference gene primers. The protocol was immunoSEQ multiplex PCR, while the TCRdb copy is restricted to in-frame clones and leaves out a portion. The V and J calls and clone size were taken over from that table, and D and trimming were inferred from the DNA. The sample has hundreds of thousands of clones, approximately 83% seen once. V lost 5 bases to trimming and J lost 9 bases; unmatched junction nucleotides: 8. This CDR3 has 15 residues. Germline V lookup: CDR1 MNHEY, CDR2 SMNVEV (reference sequence).

The sequence was obtained from a man aged 80 or over with acute or convalescent COVID-19. Sequenced input: peripheral blood. The chain uses TRBV27 and TRBJ2-1, with 12 bases lining up with TRBD1. CDR3 in DNA: TGTGCCAGCAGTCGGGGGACAGGGGGCGCGGGTGAGCAGTTCTTC. Translating gives CASSRGTGGAGEQFF.